These 18 T cell receptor beta chains share one sample of origin, sequenced in a study of shared clonotypes between healthy human individuals. The data were produced by immunoSEQ multiplex PCR, yet TCRdb's version contains in-frame clones alone and is incomplete. This sample has roughly 650,000 clones, with about 96% found just once. Terminally differentiated effector memory CD45RA+ cells were excluded from the naive CD8 cells, which were CD45RO-negative and positively selected for CCR7. Sequencing was done on a sample of naive CD8+ T cells sorted from blood. Every receptor here comes from a woman between 25 and 40 years old in good health.

The V and J genes are TRBV28 and TRBJ1-2, with 8 nucleotides matching TRBD1. Germline V gives CDR1 MDHEN, CDR2 SYDVKM. Trimming at V came to 2 bases and at J to 4 bases, leaving 0 bases not matched to a gene. The CDR3 covers 13 residues. The CDR3 bases are TGTGCCAGCAGTTTAGACAGGGGCTATGGCTACACCTTC. It yields the protein CASSLDRGYGYTF.

This sequence joins TRBV11-2 and TRBJ2-3; D may be TRBD2 (5 bases). Germline CDR1 reads SGHAT; CDR2 reads FQNNGV. This CDR3 has 15 residues. With 2 bases removed from V and 0 bases from J, the gap between germline ends came to 9 bases. As DNA, the CDR3 is TGTGCCAGCAGCTTAAGAGGGAGCAGCACAGATACGCAGTATTTT. Its protein is CASSLRGSSTDTQYF.

V and J are TRBV27 and TRBJ2-7, with TRBD2 identical over 10 bases. Germline V gene data show CDR1 as MNHEY and CDR2 as SMNVEV (reference sequence). V dropped 5 bases and J dropped 3; count of bases not matched to a gene: 10. CDR3 length: 16 amino acids. The CDR3 here is CASSLSVGTSVYEQYF. The DNA for the CDR3 is TGTGCCAGCAGTCTCTCTGTAGGGACTAGCGTCTACGAGCAGTACTTC.

V gene TRBV27 combines with J gene TRBJ1-2; 7 bases map to TRBD1. From germline, CDR1 is MNHEY and CDR2 SMNVEV (reference sequence). J lost 8 bases, V lost 6 bases, and 15 bases had no gene match. This CDR3 has 15 residues. CDR3: CASSPGTAPKAGYTF. Written as DNA, the CDR3 is TGTGCCAGCAGCCCTGGGACAGCCCCCAAGGCGGGCTACACCTTC.

The chain uses TRBV2 and TRBJ2-2, with 10 bases lining up with TRBD2. Germline loops: CDR1 SNHLY, CDR2 FYNNEI. The junction had 7 bases not matched to a gene; V was cut back by 7 bases and J by 8 bases. The CDR3 totals 14 residues. CDR3 residues: CASKLAGDGGELFF. The CDR3 nucleotides read TGTGCCAGCAAGCTAGCGGGAGATGGTGGGGAGCTGTTTTTT.

This chain's CDR3 is CASSRRASLLRDSYEQYF. The CDR3 nucleotides read TGCGCCAGCAGCCGAAGAGCCTCATTGTTGCGGGACTCCTACGAGCAGTACTTC. This chain links TRBV4-1 with TRBJ2-7; perhaps TRBD2 as D (6 bases). V lost 4 bases, J lost 0 bases, and 22 bases lay in between. This CDR3 contains 18 residues. Germline V lookup: CDR1 MGHRA, CDR2 YSYEKL.

The chain recombines TRBV27 with TRBJ2-1; D may match TRBD1 or TRBD2 (5 bases each). CDR3 size: 16 residues. Germline-derived CDR1 and CDR2 are MNHEY and SMNVEV (reference sequence). The V gene lost 6 bases and the J gene lost 4 bases, with 19 bases spanning the gap. CDR3 region: CASSRYAGTTYNEQFF. Written as DNA, the CDR3 is TGTGCCAGCAGCCGCTATGCCGGGACCACATACAATGAGCAGTTCTTC.

This clone was counted once. The chain recombines TRBV27 with TRBJ2-2; D uncertain. This CDR3 is 13 amino acids long. The V gene's germline CDR1 is MNHEY and CDR2 SMNVEV (reference sequence). Trimming took off 4 bases at V and 3 bases at J, with 6 bases between the two ends. This CDR3 reads CASSSRYTGELFF. In DNA form, the CDR3 reads TGTGCCAGCAGTTCCAGGTACACCGGGGAGCTGTTTTTT.

The gene calls are TRBV5-6 and TRBJ1-3; a weak D match, TRBD1 (5 bases). This CDR3 is built from 16 residues. Germline-derived CDR1 and CDR2 are SGHDT and YYEEEE. The V and J ends lost 4 bases and 0 bases respectively, with 14 bases between them. The CDR3 sequence: CASSPGRYYSGNTIYF. CDR3 in DNA: TGTGCCAGCAGCCCGGGACGGTACTACTCTGGAAACACCATATATTTT.

The J gene is TRBJ1-5, the V gene TRBV27, with 7 bases matching TRBD1. Germline values: CDR1 MNHEY, CDR2 SMNVEV (reference sequence). Losses at the gene ends were 5 bases for V and 8 bases for J; bases not matched to a gene: 12. The CDR3 has 15 amino acids. The CDR3 loop is CASSPYPGTAEPQHF. The CDR3 DNA reads as TGTGCCAGCAGTCCATATCCCGGGACAGCGGAGCCCCAGCATTTT.

CDR3 DNA: TGTGCCAGCCGTTTCGCGACGGGGCGAAATCAGCCCCAGCATTTT. Protein: CASRFATGRNQPQHF. This chain connects TRBV6-1 to TRBJ1-5, with a possible D match to TRBD1 (5 bases). V was clipped by 8 bases and J by 4 bases, with 18 bases between them. The CDR3 runs to 15 residues. The germline CDR1 and CDR2 sequences are MNHNS and SASEGT.

This CDR3 is CASSFGFHEQYF. CDR3 nucleotides: TGTGCCAGCAGCTTCGGGTTCCACGAGCAGTACTTC. This chain connects TRBV13 to TRBJ2-7; D ambiguous. V lost 3 bases and J lost 5, with 8 bases in between. CDR1 PRHDT and CDR2 FYEKMQ come from the germline V gene (reference sequence). The CDR3 contains 12 residues.

This chain connects TRBV27 to TRBJ1-4, with D hard to call. The germline V gene has CDR1 MNHEY and CDR2 SMNVEV (reference sequence). The CDR3 length is 15 residues. V shed 6 bases and J shed 0 bases, with 11 bases lying between them. CDR3 in DNA: TGTGCCAGCAGCCTGGCGGTGGCAACTAATGAAAAACTGTTTTTT. Translation: CASSLAVATNEKLFF.

The chain has TRBV9 and TRBJ1-3; D is ambiguous. CDR1 and CDR2 from the germline V gene are SGDLS and YYNGEE. V gave up 1 base and J gave up 4 bases, with 3 bases separating them. CDR3 length equals 12 residues. The chain's CDR3 is CASSVNGNTIYF. CDR3 in DNA: TGTGCCAGCAGCGTAAACGGAAACACCATATATTTT.

Remarks on this clone: Other DNA variants within this sample encode the same CDR3. J is TRBJ1-3 and V is TRBV9, with D uncertain. Germline V gene data show CDR1 as SGDLS and CDR2 as YYNGEE. V was trimmed by 3 bases and J by 0 bases, leaving 1 base between them. The length of the CDR3 is 12 residues. In nucleotides, the CDR3 is TGTGCCAGCAGCGACTCTGGAAACACCATATATTTT. Translating gives CASSDSGNTIYF.

This chain links TRBV2 with TRBJ2-1, with a weak D call TRBD1 (6 bases). Trimming left V 6 bases short and J 8 bases short, with 17 bases between. The germline gives CDR1 SNHLY, CDR2 FYNNEI. The CDR3 has 14 residues. The chain's CDR3 is CASRGAIVGDEQFF. In nucleotides, the CDR3 is TGTGCCAGCAGGGGGGCTATAGTGGGCGATGAGCAGTTCTTC. Drawing the rest from reference TRBV2 and TRBJ2-1, the complete variable domain is EPEVTQTPSHQVTQMGQEVILRCVPISNHLYFYWYRQILGQKVEFLVSFYNNEISEKSEIFDDQFSVERPDGSNFTLKIRSTKLEDSAMYFCASRGAIVGDEQFFGPGTRLTVL.

J is TRBJ2-7 and V is TRBV15; D is undetermined. V lost 0 bases, J lost 2 bases, and 11 bases lay in between. The CDR3 is 15 amino acids. CDR1 LNHNV and CDR2 YYDKDF come from the germline V gene (reference sequence). DNA for the CDR3: TGTGCCACCAGCAGAGACCTTGGTTCTGCCTACGAGCAGTACTTC. Protein: CATSRDLGSAYEQYF.

The rearrangement uses TRBV6-5 and TRBJ2-2; D is unclear. The V and J ends lost 0 bases and 9 bases respectively, with 14 bases between them. The germline V gene has CDR1 MNHEY and CDR2 SVGAGI. The CDR3 sequence is 15 residues long. As DNA, the CDR3 is TGTGCCAGCAGTTACTCGATGGACGCGACCAGGGAGCTGTTTTTT. Its protein is CASSYSMDATRELFF.